This note documents a single TCR beta chain sequence. The target antigen is unknown. These data are taken from a study of spatial heterogeneity in lung cancer. The study, taken as a whole, reports: The appearance of ubiquitous expanded tumor TCRs in blood was greater at resection than follow-up.

The V and J ends lost 7 bases and 2 bases respectively, with 14 bases between them. CDR1 and CDR2 from the germline V gene are SQVTM and ANQGSEA. The CDR3 loop spans 13 amino acids. Regarding time point: sample taken at primary tumor resection. Extraction of whole RNA from tumor, nontumor lung or frozen PBMC preceded unsorted sequencing. In TCRdb, the 5' RACE reads were re-called with MiXCR into one record per CDR3 protein. Seen here are tens of thousands of distinct CDR3 sequences, roughly 7% observed once, and the top ten hold about 3%. Material: PBMCs, obtained at surgery. This sequence originates from a female donor with early-stage non-small cell lung cancer. The chain links TRBV29-1 to TRBJ2-5, with D unclear. The CDR3 protein is CSAAPASQETQYF. CDR3 DNA: TGCAGCGCAGCCCCAGCATCGCAAGAGACCCAGTACTTC. Full variable domain (outside the CDR3, taken from reference TRBV29-1 and TRBJ2-5): SAVISQKPSRDICQRGTSLTIQCQVDSQVTMMFWYRQQPGQSLTLIATANQGSEATYESGFVIDKFPISRPNLTFSTLTVSNMSPEDSSIYLCSAAPASQETQYFGPGTRLLVL.